These T cell receptor beta chains were read from a single sample in a study of cytomegalovirus exposure and HLA in healthy donors. Profiling relied on immunoSEQ multiplex PCR, and the TCRdb table lists in-frame clones only, not all of them. Of about 80,000 clones detected, approximately 66% appear once; the ten largest clones hold 4.4%. Sequenced input: PBMCs. These receptors all come from a male donor in good health and CMV-seropositive. The CDR3 runs from the conserved cysteine through the conserved F or W. Fields, in order: D gene, clone size, V gene, J gene, CDR3 protein, CDR3 DNA. The D gene is left open where the match is weak. Clone sizes are given selectively: once, few, many, or a class where the clone is expanded.

.	.	TRBV28	TRBJ1-1	CASSFPGKGNTEAFF	TGTGCCAGCAGTTTTCCAGGGAAGGGTAACACTGAAGCTTTCTTT
TRBD2	.	TRBV19	TRBJ2-5	CASSSRGGYQETQYF	TGTGCCAGTAGTTCGCGGGGGGGGTACCAAGAGACCCAGTACTTC
.	.	TRBV15	TRBJ1-5	CATSSTGQRYSNQPQHF	TGTGCCACCAGCAGTACAGGACAGCGGTATAGCAATCAGCCCCAGCATTTT
TRBD2	few	TRBV19	TRBJ2-7	CASSYGTGGLYEQYF	TGTGCCAGTAGTTACGGGACGGGAGGATTGTACGAGCAGTACTTC
TRBD2	.	TRBV10-3	TRBJ2-3	CAISEASGRGEADTQYF	TGTGCCATCAGTGAGGCTAGCGGGAGGGGTGAGGCAGATACGCAGTATTTT
.	.	TRBV5-1	TRBJ2-6	CASSLVGGGIPNSGANVLTF	TGCGCCAGCAGCTTGGTGGGAGGAGGTATTCCTAACTCTGGGGCCAACGTCCTGACTTTC
.	.	TRBV5-4	TRBJ1-4	CARAPSLTGRACEKLFF	TGTGCCAGGGCGCCAAGCCTTACAGGGAGGGCGTGTGAAAAACTGTTTTTT
.	few	TRBV18	TRBJ2-1	CASSPPQGDEQFF	TGTGCCAGCTCACCACCACAGGGCGATGAGCAGTTCTTC
.	.	TRBV19	TRBJ2-2	CASRRTANTGELFF	TGTGCCAGTAGACGGACAGCGAACACCGGGGAGCTGTTTTTT
TRBD2	once	TRBV27	TRBJ2-3	CASSFSGGLPDTQYF	TGTGCCAGCTCCTTCAGCGGGGGGCTCCCAGATACGCAGTATTTT
TRBD1	few	TRBV5-1	TRBJ2-7	CASSPAGTGSEQYF	TGCGCCAGCAGCCCGGCGGGGACAGGGTCCGAGCAGTACTTC
.	.	TRBV28	TRBJ1-5	CASRWGGVNQPQHF	TGTGCCAGCAGATGGGGGGGGGTCAATCAGCCCCAGCATTTT
TRBD1	.	TRBV7-8	TRBJ2-2	CASSPSRQGLPGELFF	TGTGCCAGCAGCCCGTCGAGACAGGGGCTCCCCGGGGAGCTGTTTTTT
TRBD1	.	TRBV30	TRBJ2-7	CAWSVLGLGQGSEQYF	TGTGCCTGGAGTGTATTGGGGCTCGGACAGGGTAGCGAGCAGTACTTC
.	few	TRBV7-9	TRBJ1-5	CASSLGGNSNQPQHF	TGTGCCAGCAGCTTAGGAGGGAATAGCAATCAGCCCCAGCATTTT
TRBD2	.	TRBV2	TRBJ2-1	CASSLPGLAGGSYNEQFF	TGTGCCAGCAGCCTGCCGGGACTAGCGGGGGGGTCCTACAATGAGCAGTTCTTC
.	.	TRBV25-1	TRBJ2-2	CASKLDTGELFF	TGTGCCAGCAAGCTTGACACCGGGGAGCTGTTTTTT
TRBD1	.	TRBV27	TRBJ2-7	CASSPSPPGQGGSTEQYF	TGTGCCAGCAGTCCCTCCCCCCCCGGACAGGGGGGATCCACTGAGCAGTACTTC
.	.	TRBV18	TRBJ1-6	CASSPTARAEGTPLHF	TGTGCCAGCTCCCCTACGGCCAGGGCCGAAGGGACACCCCTCCACTTT
.	.	TRBV7-9	TRBJ2-5	CASSPGLSKETQYF	TGTGCCAGCAGCCCGGGACTCTCAAAGGAGACCCAGTACTTC
.	.	TRBV19	TRBJ1-1	CASSIGQGRNTEAFF	TGTGCCAGTAGTATAGGCCAGGGTAGGAACACTGAAGCTTTCTTT
TRBD2	.	TRBV28	TRBJ2-7	CASSYRLADLTSYEQYF	TGTGCCAGCAGTTACAGGCTAGCGGACTTGACCTCCTACGAGCAGTACTTC
.	few	TRBV27	TRBJ1-1	CASSLQGSTTEAFF	TGTGCCAGCAGTTTGCAGGGATCGACCACTGAAGCTTTCTTT
TRBD1	.	TRBV6-5	TRBJ2-6	CASSLQGSGANVLTF	TGTGCCAGCAGTCTACAGGGGTCTGGGGCCAACGTCCTGACTTTC
TRBD1	.	TRBV2	TRBJ1-2	CASSYRGANYYGYTF	TGTGCCAGCAGTTACAGGGGCGCTAATTACTATGGCTACACCTTC
TRBD1	few	TRBV11-2	TRBJ1-5	CASSGTGGGQPQHF	TGTGCCAGCAGCGGGACAGGGGGAGGTCAGCCCCAGCATTTT
.	.	TRBV28	TRBJ2-7	CASSLLQGAYEQYF	TGTGCCAGCAGTTTATTACAGGGTGCCTACGAGCAGTACTTC
TRBD1	once	TRBV9	TRBJ2-1	CASSVAGTASNNEQFF	TGTGCCAGCAGCGTAGCTGGGACAGCTTCCAACAATGAGCAGTTCTTC
.	.	TRBV29-1	TRBJ2-7	CSVGPRQAGSYEQYF	TGCAGCGTCGGACCCCGACAGGCTGGCTCCTACGAGCAGTACTTC
TRBD1	.	TRBV5-1	TRBJ2-6	CASSAQQGASGANVLTF	TGCGCCAGCAGCGCCCAACAGGGGGCTAGTGGGGCCAACGTCCTGACTTTC
.	few	TRBV11-1	TRBJ2-4	CASSLGENIQYF	TGTGCCAGCAGCTTAGGCGAAAACATTCAGTACTTC
.	.	TRBV9	TRBJ1-4	CASSEGVREEKLFF	TGTGCCAGCAGCGAGGGGGTCAGGGAGGAAAAACTGTTTTTT
TRBD1	.	TRBV5-6	TRBJ1-2	CASSRDSYGYTF	TGTGCCAGCAGCCGGGACAGCTATGGCTACACCTTC
TRBD2	few	TRBV5-8	TRBJ2-1	CASSLPGLAGWDEQFF	TGTGCCAGCAGCTTACCCGGACTAGCGGGGTGGGATGAGCAGTTCTTC
.	few	TRBV11-3	TRBJ2-2	CASSLTGELFF	TGTGCCAGCAGCCTCACCGGGGAGCTGTTTTTT
TRBD2	.	TRBV5-6	TRBJ2-2	CASSPPGLAGGAGELFF	TGTGCCAGCAGCCCCCCGGGACTAGCGGGGGGGGCCGGGGAGCTGTTTTTT
TRBD1	.	TRBV9	TRBJ1-1	CASSARGQPNTEAFF	TGTGCCAGCAGCGCCAGGGGACAGCCGAACACTGAAGCTTTCTTT
.	.	TRBV6-5	TRBJ1-5	CASSLDRLSNQPQHF	TGTGCCAGCAGCCTTGACAGGCTCAGCAATCAGCCCCAGCATTTT
TRBD2	.	TRBV4-3	TRBJ2-1	CASSLLSGRGNEQFF	TGCGCCAGCAGTCTTCTTAGCGGGAGGGGGAATGAGCAGTTCTTC
.	.	TRBV2	TRBJ2-7	CASSEAYGYEQYF	TGTGCCAGCAGTGAAGCGTACGGCTACGAGCAGTACTTC
.	once	TRBV7-9	TRBJ1-4	CASSSTGEEEKLFF	TGTGCCAGCAGCTCTACAGGAGAGGAAGAAAAACTGTTTTTT
.	.	TRBV4-3	TRBJ1-1	CASSQAPLLGGTEAFF	TGCGCCAGCAGCCAAGCCCCTCTCCTCGGGGGCACTGAAGCTTTCTTT
TRBD1	.	TRBV29-1	TRBJ2-7	CSVEGPTGTYEQYF	TGCAGCGTTGAAGGGCCGACAGGGACCTACGAGCAGTACTTC
TRBD1	.	TRBV19	TRBJ1-5	CASRQGKGNQPQHF	TGTGCCAGTCGACAGGGGAAGGGCAATCAGCCCCAGCATTTT
TRBD2	few	TRBV27	TRBJ2-7	CASSLLPTSGDPAYEQYF	TGTGCCAGCTCCCTTCTTCCGACTAGCGGGGATCCCGCCTACGAGCAGTACTTC
TRBD2	.	TRBV6-4	TRBJ2-7	CASSESQREGLEQYF	TGTGCCAGCAGTGAATCCCAGCGGGAGGGCCTCGAGCAGTACTTC
TRBD1	.	TRBV5-1	TRBJ2-3	CASSPGTAHTDTQYF	TGCGCCAGCAGCCCAGGGACAGCCCACACAGATACGCAGTATTTT